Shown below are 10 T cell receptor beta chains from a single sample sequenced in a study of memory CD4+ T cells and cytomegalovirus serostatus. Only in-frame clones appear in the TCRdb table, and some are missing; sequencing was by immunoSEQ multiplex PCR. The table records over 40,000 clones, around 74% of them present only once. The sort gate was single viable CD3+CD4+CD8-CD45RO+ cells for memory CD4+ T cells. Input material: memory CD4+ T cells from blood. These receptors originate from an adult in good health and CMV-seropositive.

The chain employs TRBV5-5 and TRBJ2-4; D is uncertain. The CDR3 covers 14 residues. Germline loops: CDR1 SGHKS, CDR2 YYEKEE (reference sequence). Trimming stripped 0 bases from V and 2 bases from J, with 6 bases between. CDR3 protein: CASSLDGTKNIQYF. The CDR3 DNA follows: TGTGCCAGCAGCTTGGATGGGACCAAAAACATTCAGTACTTC. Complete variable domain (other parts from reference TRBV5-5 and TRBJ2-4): DAGVTQSPTHLIKTRGQQVTLRCSPISGHKSVSWYQQVLGQGPQFIFQYYEKEERGRGNFPDRFSARQFPNYSSELNVNALLLGDSALYLCASSLDGTKNIQYFGAGTRLSVL.

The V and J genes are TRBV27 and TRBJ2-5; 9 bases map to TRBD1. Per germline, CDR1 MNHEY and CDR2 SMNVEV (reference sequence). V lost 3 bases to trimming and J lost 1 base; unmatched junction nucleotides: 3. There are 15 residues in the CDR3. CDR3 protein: CASSFYRGLQETQYF. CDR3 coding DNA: TGTGCCAGCAGTTTTTACAGGGGGCTCCAAGAGACCCAGTACTTC.

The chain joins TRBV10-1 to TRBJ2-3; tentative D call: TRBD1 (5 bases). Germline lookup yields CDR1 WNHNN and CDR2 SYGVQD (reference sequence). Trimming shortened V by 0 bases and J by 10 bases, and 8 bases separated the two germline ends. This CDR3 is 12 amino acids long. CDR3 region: CASSESVGAQYF. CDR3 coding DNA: TGCGCCAGCAGTGAGTCTGTAGGGGCGCAGTATTTT.

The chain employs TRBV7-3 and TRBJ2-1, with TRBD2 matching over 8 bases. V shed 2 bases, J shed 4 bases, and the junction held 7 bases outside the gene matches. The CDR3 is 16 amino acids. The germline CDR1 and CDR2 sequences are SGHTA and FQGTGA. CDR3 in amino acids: CASSLAGTRDYNEQFF. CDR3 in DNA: TGTGCCAGCAGCTTAGCCGGGACTAGGGATTACAATGAGCAGTTCTTC.

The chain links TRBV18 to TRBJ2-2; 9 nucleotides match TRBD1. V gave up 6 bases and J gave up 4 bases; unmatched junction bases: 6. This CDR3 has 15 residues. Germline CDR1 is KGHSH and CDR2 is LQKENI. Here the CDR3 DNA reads TGTGCCAGCTCCTGGACAGGGGATGGCACCGGGGAGCTGTTTTTT. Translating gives CASSWTGDGTGELFF.

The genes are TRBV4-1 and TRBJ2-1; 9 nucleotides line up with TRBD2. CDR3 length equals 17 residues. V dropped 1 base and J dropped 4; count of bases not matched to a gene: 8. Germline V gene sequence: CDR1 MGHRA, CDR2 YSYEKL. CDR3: CASSQVDLGLAYNEQFF. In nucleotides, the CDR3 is TGCGCCAGCAGCCAAGTTGACCTCGGACTAGCGTACAATGAGCAGTTCTTC.

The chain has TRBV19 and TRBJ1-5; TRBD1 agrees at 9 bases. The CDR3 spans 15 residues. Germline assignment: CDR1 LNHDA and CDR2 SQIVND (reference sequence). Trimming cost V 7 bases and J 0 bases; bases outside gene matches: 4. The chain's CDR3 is CASTGDRASNQPQHF. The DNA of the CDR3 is TGTGCCAGTACGGGGGACAGGGCTAGCAATCAGCCCCAGCATTTT.

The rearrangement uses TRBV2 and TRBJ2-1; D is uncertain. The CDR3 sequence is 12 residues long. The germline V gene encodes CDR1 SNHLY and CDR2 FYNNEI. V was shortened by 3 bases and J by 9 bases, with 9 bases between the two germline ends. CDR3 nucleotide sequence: TGTGCCAGCAGTGAGGGTTTCGGTGAGCAGTTCTTC. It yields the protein CASSEGFGEQFF. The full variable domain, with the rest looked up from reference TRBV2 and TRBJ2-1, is EPEVTQTPSHQVTQMGQEVILRCVPISNHLYFYWYRQILGQKVEFLVSFYNNEISEKSEIFDDQFSVERPDGSNFTLKIRSTKLEDSAMYFCASSEGFGEQFFGPGTRLTVL.

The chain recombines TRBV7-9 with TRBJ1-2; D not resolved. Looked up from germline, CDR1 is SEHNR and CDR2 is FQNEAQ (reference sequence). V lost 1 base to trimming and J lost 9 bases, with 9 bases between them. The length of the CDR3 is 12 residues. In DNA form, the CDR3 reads TGTGCCAGCAGCTTAGGTGTTTGGAGCTACACCTTC. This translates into CASSLGVWSYTF.

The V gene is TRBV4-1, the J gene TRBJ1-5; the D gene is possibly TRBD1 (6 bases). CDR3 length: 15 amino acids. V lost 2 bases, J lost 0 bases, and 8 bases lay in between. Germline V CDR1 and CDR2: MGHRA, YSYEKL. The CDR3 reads CASSQTGSSNQPQHF. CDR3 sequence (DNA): TGCGCCAGCAGCCAAACAGGGTCTAGCAATCAGCCCCAGCATTTT.